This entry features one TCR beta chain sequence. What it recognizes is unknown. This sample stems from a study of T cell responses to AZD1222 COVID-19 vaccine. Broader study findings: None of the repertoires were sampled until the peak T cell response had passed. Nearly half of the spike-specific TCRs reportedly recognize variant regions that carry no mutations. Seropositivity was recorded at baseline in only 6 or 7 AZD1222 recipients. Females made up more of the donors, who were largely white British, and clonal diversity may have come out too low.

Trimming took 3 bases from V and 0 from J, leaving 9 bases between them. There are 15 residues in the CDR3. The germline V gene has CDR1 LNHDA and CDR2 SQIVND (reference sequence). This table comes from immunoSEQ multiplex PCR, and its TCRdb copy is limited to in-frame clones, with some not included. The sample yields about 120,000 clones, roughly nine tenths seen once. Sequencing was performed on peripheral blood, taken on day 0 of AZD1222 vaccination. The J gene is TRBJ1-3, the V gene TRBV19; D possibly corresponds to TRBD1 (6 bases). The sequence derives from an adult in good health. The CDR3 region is CASSIPGVSGNTIYF. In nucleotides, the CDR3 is TGTGCCAGTAGTATCCCAGGGGTCTCTGGAAACACCATATATTTT. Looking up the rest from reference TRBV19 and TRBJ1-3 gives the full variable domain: DGGITQSPKYLFRKEGQNVTLSCEQNLNHDAMYWYRQDPGQGLRLIYYSQIVNDFQKGDIAEGYSVSREKKESFPLTVTSAQKNPTAFYLCASSIPGVSGNTIYFGEGSWLTVV.